These T cell receptor beta chains were read from a single sample in a study of blood T cell repertoires in COVID-19. Sequencing used immunoSEQ multiplex PCR; TCRdb keeps in-frame clones, though not all of them. Here the sample spans roughly 100,000 clones, about 89% being singletons. What was sequenced was peripheral blood. The receptors stem from a human donor in a cohort sampled during active COVID-19. Each CDR3 is given with its conserved first and last residue. D genes are given only for firm matches. The size of a clone is reported for some rows only, either as once, few or many, or as a class for expanded clones.

j_call v_call d_call clone_size cdr3_nt cdr3_aa
TRBJ2-1 TRBV28 NA once TGTGCCAGCAGTTTGGGGGGTCCCTCCTACAATGAGCAGTTCTTC CASSLGGPSYNEQFF
TRBJ1-4 TRBV3-1/TRBV3-2 TRBD1 NA TGTGCCAGCAGCCAAGTTCCGGGACAGGGTGCAGAAAAACTGTTTTTT CASSQVPGQGAEKLFF
TRBJ1-1 TRBV7-9 TRBD1 NA TGTGCCAGCAGCTTAGAAGGACTAACAGGGGGCACTGAAGCTTTCTTT CASSLEGLTGGTEAFF
TRBJ1-6 TRBV19 TRBD1 few TGTGCCAGTAACAGGGGAGATTCACCCCTCCACTTT CASNRGDSPLHF
TRBJ2-7 TRBV28 TRBD1 few TGTGCCAGCAGCCGTGTTGGGGACAGATACGAGCAGTACTTC CASSRVGDRYEQYF
TRBJ1-1 TRBV5-4 TRBD1 NA TGTGCCAGCAGCCGGGGACAGTTGAACACTGAAGCTTTCTTT CASSRGQLNTEAFF
TRBJ2-1 TRBV30 NA NA TGTGCCTGGAGAGCTTACAATGAGCAGTTCTTC CAWRAYNEQFF
TRBJ1-1 TRBV11-3 NA NA TGTGCCAGCAGCGGACGACAGGCGGGCAACACTGAAGCTTTCTTT CASSGRQAGNTEAFF
TRBJ2-7 TRBV18 TRBD2 NA TGTGCCAGCTCACCCGGGACTAGCGGGACAGAGCAGTACTTC CASSPGTSGTEQYF
TRBJ1-3 TRBV3-1/TRBV3-2 TRBD1 NA TGTGCCAGCAGCCACGTAAGACAGGGGGTCCATGGAAACACCATATATTTT CASSHVRQGVHGNTIYF
TRBJ1-1 TRBV19 NA NA TGTGCCAGCCTACAGGGAAACACTGAAGCTTTCTTT CASLQGNTEAFF
TRBJ2-5 TRBV24-1 NA NA TGTGCCACCAGTGATTTCGGGGGTGTATTAGAGACCCAGTACTTC CATSDFGGVLETQYF
TRBJ2-1 TRBV2 TRBD2 NA TGTGCCAGCGGAACACTAGCGGGAGGCCCCTGGGGACTCTTC CASGTLAGGPWGLF
TRBJ1-2 TRBV6-1 TRBD1 NA TGTGCCAGCAGTGTCCGGGACAGAGTTTTCAGGGGTGGCTACACCTTC CASSVRDRVFRGGYTF
TRBJ2-6 TRBV4-2 NA NA TGTGCCAGCAGCCAAGATTTCGGGCGGGGCCGGCGATCTGGGGCCAACGTCCTGACTTTC CASSQDFGRGRRSGANVLTF
TRBJ2-4 TRBV6-2/TRBV6-3 TRBD1 NA TGTGCCAGCAGTTACCGCGGACAGGGGAGTTTTTCCAAAAACATTCAGTACTTC CASSYRGQGSFSKNIQYF
TRBJ1-2 TRBV5-1 NA NA TGCGCCAGCAGCTCATCACAGGGCTATGGCTACACCTTC CASSSSQGYGYTF
TRBJ2-1 TRBV3-1/TRBV3-2 TRBD2 few TGTGCCAGCAGCAACACCGGGACTACCTCCTACAATGAGCAGTTCTTC CASSNTGTTSYNEQFF
TRBJ1-1 TRBV11-3 TRBD1 NA TGTGCCAGCAGCGCGGACCGGGACAGAAGAAACACTGAAGCTTTCTTT CASSADRDRRNTEAFF
TRBJ2-5 TRBV7-3 TRBD1 NA TGTGCCAGCAGCATAACAGGGGGCGGGGAGACCCAGTACTTC CASSITGGGETQYF
TRBJ2-7 TRBV5-6 TRBD2 NA TGTGCCAGCAGACTGGCGGGGGGAAGCTACGAGCAGTACTTC CASRLAGGSYEQYF
TRBJ2-3 TRBV5-4 NA few TGTGCCAGCAGCCCACGGACAAGTCCTACAGATACGCAGTATTTT CASSPRTSPTDTQYF
TRBJ2-2 TRBV3-1/TRBV3-2 TRBD2 NA TGTGCCAGCAGCCAAGATAGCGGGAGAACCGGGGAGCTGTTTTTT CASSQDSGRTGELFF
TRBJ2-3 TRBV15 TRBD2 NA TGTGCCACCAGCAGAGATTGGGCGGGGGGCATCGATACGCAGTATTTT CATSRDWAGGIDTQYF
TRBJ1-1 TRBV6-2/TRBV6-3 TRBD1 NA TGTGCCAGCAGCAGGGGGACAGGGATGAACACTGAAGCTTTCTTT CASSRGTGMNTEAFF
TRBJ1-2 TRBV5-4 TRBD1 NA TGTGCCAGCAGCCTAGGGACAGGGAAGGACACCTTC CASSLGTGKDTF
TRBJ1-2 TRBV4-3 NA NA TGCGCCAGCAGCCAAGACACAGGGCGTATCGGCTACACCTTC CASSQDTGRIGYTF
TRBJ1-4 TRBV28 NA NA TGTGCCAGCAGTGCCGCGAATGAAAAACTGTTTTTT CASSAANEKLFF
TRBJ1-1 TRBV18 NA few TGTGCCAGCTCAACGGAGAGGGACACTGAAGCTTTCTTT CASSTERDTEAFF
TRBJ2-2 TRBV18 TRBD2 NA TGTGCCAGCTCACCACCCGACGCGGGGGGGGCCCGCGGGGAGCTGTTTTTT CASSPPDAGGARGELFF
TRBJ2-3 TRBV25-1 TRBD1 NA TGTGCCAGCTCAGGACAGGGGGGAGATACGCAGTATTTT CASSGQGGDTQYF
TRBJ2-2 TRBV12-5 TRBD1 few TGTGCTAGTTCCTTACCCGTTGGGACAGGGAACACCGGGGAGCTGTTTTTT CASSLPVGTGNTGELFF
TRBJ1-3 TRBV5-1 NA NA TGCGCCAGCAGCTTGGATCCCGGGTCCGCTGGAAACACCATATATTTT CASSLDPGSAGNTIYF
TRBJ2-7 TRBV29-1 TRBD1 NA TGCAGCGCCGCTACCGGGACAGGGGGGTACGAGCAGTACTTC CSAATGTGGYEQYF
TRBJ2-7 TRBV28 TRBD2 NA TGTGCCAGCAGTTTATTCAGCGGGGATCTCTACGAGCAGTACTTC CASSLFSGDLYEQYF
TRBJ2-3 TRBV2 NA NA TGTGCCAGCAGTGAAGTGGCCGTAGATACGCAGTATTTT CASSEVAVDTQYF
TRBJ2-1 TRBV10-3 TRBD1 NA TGTGCCATCAGTGCCAGGGGGCAGGATGAGCAGTTCTTC CAISARGQDEQFF
TRBJ1-3 TRBV7-9 NA NA TGTGCCAGCAGCTTAGCGCCGGGTTACTCTGGAAACACCATATATTTT CASSLAPGYSGNTIYF
TRBJ2-4 TRBV5-1 TRBD2 NA TGCGCCAGCAGCGCCGGGACTAGCGGGGGATACATTCAGTACTTC CASSAGTSGGYIQYF
TRBJ1-1 TRBV28 TRBD1 NA TGTGCCAGTCCCTCCGGGGGACAGACGAACACTGAAGCTTTCTTT CASPSGGQTNTEAFF
TRBJ2-1 TRBV28 TRBD2 NA TGTGCCAGCGTAACTAGCGGGGGGTTAGGGGAGCAGTTCTTC CASVTSGGLGEQFF
TRBJ2-7 TRBV28 TRBD2 NA TGTGCCAGCAGTTTACTTGGGACTAGCGGGTCGAGCTCCTACGAGCAGTACTTC CASSLLGTSGSSSYEQYF
TRBJ2-3 TRBV27 TRBD2 NA TGTGCCAGCAGTCAGCGGGGGGCCACAGATACGCAGTATTTT CASSQRGATDTQYF
TRBJ2-7 TRBV11-2 TRBD2 few TGTGCCATCCCGTCGGCTAGCGGGCAATACTACGAGCAGTACTTC CAIPSASGQYYEQYF
TRBJ2-5 TRBV7-3 TRBD1 NA TGTGCCAGCAGCAAGGACAGGCTAGAGACCCAGTACTTC CASSKDRLETQYF
TRBJ2-5 TRBV7-2 TRBD2 NA TGTGCCAGCAGCTCTGGACTAGGTATACAAGAGACCCAGTACTTC CASSSGLGIQETQYF
TRBJ2-1 TRBV28 TRBD2 once TGTGCCAGCAGTGCCCGGTTAGCGGGGGGCCAGGCTATAATCAATGAGCAGTTCTTC CASSARLAGGQAIINEQFF
TRBJ1-2 TRBV5-8 NA NA TGTGCCAGCAGCTTGGGCGGCCGTAACTATGGCTACACCTTC CASSLGGRNYGYTF
TRBJ2-3 TRBV7-9 NA NA TGTGCCAGCAGCTTATTACAGGGAGCTGATACGCAGTATTTT CASSLLQGADTQYF
TRBJ2-7 TRBV28 NA NA TGTGCCAGCAGGACAGCCGTCTCCTACGAGCAGTACTTC CASRTAVSYEQYF
TRBJ2-3 TRBV11-2 TRBD2 NA TGTGCCAGCGAGACTAGCGGCACTAGCACAGATACGCAGTATTTT CASETSGTSTDTQYF